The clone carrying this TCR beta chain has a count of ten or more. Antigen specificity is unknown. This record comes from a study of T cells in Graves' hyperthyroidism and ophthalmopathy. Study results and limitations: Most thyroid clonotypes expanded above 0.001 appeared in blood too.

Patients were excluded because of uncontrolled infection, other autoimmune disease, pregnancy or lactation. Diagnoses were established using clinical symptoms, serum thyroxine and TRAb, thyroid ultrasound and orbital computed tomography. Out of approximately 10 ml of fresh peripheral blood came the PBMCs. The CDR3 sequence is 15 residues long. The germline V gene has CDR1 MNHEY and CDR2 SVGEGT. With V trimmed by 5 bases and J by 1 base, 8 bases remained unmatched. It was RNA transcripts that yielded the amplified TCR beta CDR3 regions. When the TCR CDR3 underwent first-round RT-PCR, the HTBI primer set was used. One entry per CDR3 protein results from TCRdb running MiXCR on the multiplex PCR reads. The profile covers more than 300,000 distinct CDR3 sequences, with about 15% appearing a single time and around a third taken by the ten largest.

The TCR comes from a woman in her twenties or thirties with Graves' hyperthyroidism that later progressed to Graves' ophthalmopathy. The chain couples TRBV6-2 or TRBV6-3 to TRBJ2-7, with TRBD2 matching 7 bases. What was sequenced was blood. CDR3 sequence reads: CASSPRGGLSYEQYF. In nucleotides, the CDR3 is TGTGCCAGCAGTCCGCGCGGGGGACTATCCTACGAGCAGTACTTC.